This TCR beta chain was sequenced during a study of blood T cell repertoires in COVID-19. Looking at the study overall: Sources were T cells, B-cell-depleted T cells, or PBMCs; the material itself was cDNA or gDNA.

The protocol was immunoSEQ multiplex PCR, while the TCRdb copy is restricted to in-frame clones and leaves out a portion. This table has around 58,000 clones, roughly 85% appearing once. Germline values: CDR1 DFQATT, CDR2 SNEGSKA (reference sequence). This CDR3 region has 14 residues. The V and J ends lost 3 bases and 6 bases, in that order; junction bases with no gene match: 7. Sequences were obtained from peripheral blood. This clonotype was obtained from a human donor in a cohort sampled during active COVID-19. The genes are TRBV20-1 and TRBJ2-7; 11 nucleotides agree with TRBD2. The CDR3 nucleotides read TGCAGTGCTAGTGTAGGGACTAGCGGCCTCGAGCAGTACTTC. This codes for CSASVGTSGLEQYF.